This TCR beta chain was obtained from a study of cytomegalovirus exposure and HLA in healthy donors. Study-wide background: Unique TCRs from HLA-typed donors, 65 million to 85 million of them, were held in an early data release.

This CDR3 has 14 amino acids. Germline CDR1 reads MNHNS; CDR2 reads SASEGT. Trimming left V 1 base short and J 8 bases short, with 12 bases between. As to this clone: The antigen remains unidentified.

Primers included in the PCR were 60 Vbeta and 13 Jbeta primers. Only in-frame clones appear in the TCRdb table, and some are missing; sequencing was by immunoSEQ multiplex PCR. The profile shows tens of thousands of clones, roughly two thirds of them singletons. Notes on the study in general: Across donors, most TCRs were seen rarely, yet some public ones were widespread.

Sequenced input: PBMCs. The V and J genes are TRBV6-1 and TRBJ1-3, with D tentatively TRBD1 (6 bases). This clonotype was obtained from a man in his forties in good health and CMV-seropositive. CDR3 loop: CASSEGAKGDTIYF. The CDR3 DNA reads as TGTGCCAGCAGTGAAGGTGCAAAGGGGGACACCATATATTTT.